The clone carrying this T cell receptor beta chain occurred once. This entry belongs to a study of shared clonotypes between healthy human individuals. Some clones are missing from TCRdb's copy, which holds only in-frame ones; the method was immunoSEQ multiplex PCR. The sample has 730,000 or so clones, about three quarters seen once. Sequences were obtained from memory CD4+ T cells sorted from blood. The subset here: CD45RA-negative fraction. The receptor comes from a woman aged 25-40 years in good health.

The CDR3 spells CASSLVGTGGSKNIQYF. The CDR3 nucleotides are TGTGCCAGCAGCTTGGTTGGGACAGGGGGTAGCAAAAACATTCAGTACTTC. V gene TRBV5-4 combines with J gene TRBJ2-4; 11 nucleotides agree with TRBD1. CDR1 is SGHNT, CDR2 YYREEE, per germline (reference sequence). This CDR3 contains 17 residues. Trimming took 0 bases from V and 3 from J; bases not matched to a gene: 5.